This T cell receptor (beta chain) was captured in a study of metastatic and nonmetastatic thyroid tumors. Turning to the study itself: A comparison of repertoires was made across blood and tumor or nodule tissue from malignant and benign thyroid patients. Study-wide results and limits: Benign nodules were reported to have significantly lower TCR beta diversity than malignant thyroid tumors, in blood and tumor.

Each patient went into thyroid surgery without having received any treatment. This clone was counted ten times or more. The antigen is undetermined. TCRdb re-called the PCR reads through MiXCR. The sample holds about 92,000 clones, just under 15% seen once. This receptor was identified in a female donor with papillary thyroid cancer or a benign thyroid nodule (not recorded which). Some clones in this sample may be carry-over from other donors' samples. The sample consisted of blood.

CDR3 amino acids: CASMGGRTGELFF. CDR3 nucleotide sequence: TGTGCCAGTATGGGGGGAAGGACCGGGGAGCTGTTTTTT. The J gene is TRBJ2-2, the V gene TRBV19, with D possibly matching TRBD2 (6 bases). Germline CDR1 and CDR2: LNHDA and SQIVND (reference sequence). The CDR3 covers 13 residues. The ends were cut back, 7 bases at V and 5 bases at J, with 11 bases in the middle.